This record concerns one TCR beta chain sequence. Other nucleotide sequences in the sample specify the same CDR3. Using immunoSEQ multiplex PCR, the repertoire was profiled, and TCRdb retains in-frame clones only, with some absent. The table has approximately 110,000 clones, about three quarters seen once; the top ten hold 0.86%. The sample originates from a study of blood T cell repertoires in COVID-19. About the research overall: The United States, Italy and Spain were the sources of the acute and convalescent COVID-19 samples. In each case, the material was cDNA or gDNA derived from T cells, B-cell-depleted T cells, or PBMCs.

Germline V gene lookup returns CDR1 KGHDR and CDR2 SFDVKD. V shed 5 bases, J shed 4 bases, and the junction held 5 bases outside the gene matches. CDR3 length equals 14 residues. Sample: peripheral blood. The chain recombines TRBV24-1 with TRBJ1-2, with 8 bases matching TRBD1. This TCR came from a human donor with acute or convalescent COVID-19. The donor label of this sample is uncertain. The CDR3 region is CATSARQGSYGYTF. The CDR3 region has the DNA TGTGCCACCAGTGCGAGACAGGGGAGCTATGGCTACACCTTC.